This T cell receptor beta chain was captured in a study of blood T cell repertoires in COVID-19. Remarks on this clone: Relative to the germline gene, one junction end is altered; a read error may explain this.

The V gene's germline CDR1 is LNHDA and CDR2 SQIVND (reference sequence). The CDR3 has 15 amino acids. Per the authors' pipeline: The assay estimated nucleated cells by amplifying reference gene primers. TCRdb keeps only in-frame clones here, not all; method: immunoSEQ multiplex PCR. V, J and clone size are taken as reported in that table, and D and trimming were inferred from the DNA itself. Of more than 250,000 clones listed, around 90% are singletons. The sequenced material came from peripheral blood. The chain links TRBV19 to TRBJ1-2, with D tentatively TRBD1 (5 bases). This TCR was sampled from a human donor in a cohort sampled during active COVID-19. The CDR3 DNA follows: TGTGCCAGTAGTCTAGAGGGACTGCCACTCTATGGCTACACCTTC. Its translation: CASSLEGLPLYGYTF.